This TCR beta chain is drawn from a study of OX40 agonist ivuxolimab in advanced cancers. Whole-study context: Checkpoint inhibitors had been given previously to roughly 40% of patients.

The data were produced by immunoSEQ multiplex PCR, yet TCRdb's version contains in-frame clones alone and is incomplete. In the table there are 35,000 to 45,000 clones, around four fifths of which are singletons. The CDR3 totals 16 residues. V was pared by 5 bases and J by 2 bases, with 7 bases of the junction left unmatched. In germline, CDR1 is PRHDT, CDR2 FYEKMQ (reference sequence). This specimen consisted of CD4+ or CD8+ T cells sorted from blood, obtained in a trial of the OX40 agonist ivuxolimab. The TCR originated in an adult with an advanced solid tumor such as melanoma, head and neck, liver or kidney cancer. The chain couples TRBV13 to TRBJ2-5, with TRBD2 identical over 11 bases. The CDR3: CASSPLRLAGQETQYF. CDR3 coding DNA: TGTGCCAGCAGCCCCCTCCGACTAGCGGGGCAAGAGACCCAGTACTTC.